The 22 T cell receptor beta chains in this list originate from one sample, sequenced in a study of blood T cell repertoires in COVID-19 (TCRdb year 2020). The receptor library was made with the immunoSEQ multiplex PCR assay. Not all clones reach the TCRdb copy of this immuneACCESS table, which keeps in-frame sequences only. Checked studies attribute under half of the gap to unresolved V genes and leave the rest unexplained. The sample table contains around 700,000 clones; only one count was recorded for about 87% of them. Of the sample, over 0.2% is held by the ten largest clones. Sequencing input: peripheral blood. These receptors were collected from a woman aged 18-30 years with acute or convalescent COVID-19.

The chain carries TRBV6-4 and TRBJ2-3; TRBD1 agrees at 9 bases. The CDR3 runs 14 residues. V shed 3 bases and J 4 bases; nucleotides not matched to a gene: 2. Germline loops: CDR1 MRHNA, CDR2 SNTAGT. CDR3 sequence reads: CASSETGGADTQYF. The CDR3 DNA follows: TGTGCCAGCAGTGAGACAGGGGGGGCAGATACGCAGTATTTT.

The CDR3 bases are TGTGCCAGCAGCACTCACTCTGACAGGAGGTATGGCTACACCTTC. Translated: CASSTHSDRRYGYTF. The chain joins TRBV9 to TRBJ1-2; the D gene is possibly TRBD1 (6 bases). CDR3 length equals 15 residues. The germline V gene encodes CDR1 SGDLS and CDR2 YYNGEE. The V gene lost 4 bases and the J gene lost 5 bases, with 18 bases spanning the gap.

A single count supports this clone. The rearrangement uses TRBV7-9 and TRBJ2-7; 11 bases line up with TRBD1. The CDR3 length is 16 residues. Germline CDR1 SEHNR, CDR2 FQNEAQ (reference sequence). The J segment lost 4 bases and the V segment lost 3 bases, leaving 8 bases of the junction unmatched. The CDR3 DNA reads as TGTGCCAGCAGCTTGCTCGGACAGGGGGCTATTTACGAGCAGTACTTC. Translated: CASSLLGQGAIYEQYF.

The gene calls are TRBV28 and TRBJ2-4; D is unresolved. The CDR3 is 18 amino acids. Looked up from germline, CDR1 is MDHEN and CDR2 is SYDVKM. Trimming removed 3 bases from V and 1 base from J, with 19 bases in between. Written as DNA, the CDR3 is TGTGCCAGCAGTTTCGCGTCCTTCCTGCGAGCGGCCAAAAACATTCAGTACTTC. This encodes CASSFASFLRAAKNIQYF.

V usage is TRBV9 and J usage is TRBJ1-2; TRBD1 matches at 9 bases. The germline V gene encodes CDR1 SGDLS and CDR2 YYNGEE. The CDR3 is 15 residues long. V shed 3 bases and J 5 bases; nucleotides not matched to a gene: 8. The CDR3 nucleotides read TGTGCCAGCAGCGGGACAGGGGTTGGGGCTTATGGCTACACCTTC. Amino acid sequence: CASSGTGVGAYGYTF.

V gene TRBV6-1 combines with J gene TRBJ2-1, with D perhaps matching TRBD2 (5 bases). The CDR3 has 13 residues. Germline values: CDR1 MNHNS, CDR2 SASEGT. V was pared by 3 bases and J by 7 bases, with 10 bases between. CDR3 amino acids: CASSDNPGNEQFF. Written as DNA, the CDR3 is TGTGCCAGCAGTGATAATCCGGGGAATGAGCAGTTCTTC.

This chain uses TRBV19 with TRBJ2-7; D perhaps matches TRBD2 (6 bases). Germline V gene data show CDR1 as LNHDA and CDR2 as SQIVND (reference sequence). Trimming cost V 3 bases and J 6 bases, with 12 bases left between them. The CDR3 has 13 amino acids. CDR3 region: CASSISTGGEQYF. Here the CDR3 DNA reads TGTGCCAGTAGTATCAGTACCGGGGGCGAGCAGTACTTC.

CDR3 amino acids: CASSPSYSPLHF. The CDR3 DNA is TGTGCCAGCAGCCCGTCCTATTCACCCCTCCACTTT. The chain combines TRBV7-2 with TRBJ1-6; D is unresolved. V was shortened by 5 bases and J by 8 bases, with 7 bases between the two germline ends. Germline V gene sequence: CDR1 SGHTA, CDR2 FQGNSA. CDR3 size: 12 residues.

This chain connects TRBV11-2 to TRBJ2-7, with 7 bases matching TRBD2. Per the germline V gene, CDR1 is SGHAT and CDR2 is FQNNGV. Losses at the gene ends were 4 bases for V and 12 bases for J; bases not matched to a gene: 9. CDR3 length equals 12 residues. The DNA of the CDR3 is TGTGCCAGCAGCTCCAGCGGGCTAGCGGCGTACTTC. Translated: CASSSSGLAAYF.

This clone has a single count. The chain employs TRBV9 and TRBJ1-3, with D perhaps matching TRBD1 (6 bases). The CDR3 extends over 16 amino acids. The germline V gene encodes CDR1 SGDLS and CDR2 YYNGEE. V was pared by 4 bases and J by 0 bases, with 14 bases between. The CDR3 sequence is CASSPTGPTSGNTIYF. CDR3 coding DNA: TGTGCCAGCAGCCCGACAGGTCCAACCTCTGGAAACACCATATATTTT.

The chain uses TRBV7-9 and TRBJ2-7; D possibly corresponds to TRBD1 (6 bases). CDR1 is SEHNR, CDR2 FQNEAQ, per germline (reference sequence). CDR3 size: 15 residues. Trimming removed 5 bases at V and 2 bases at J, with 16 bases between. The DNA of the CDR3 is TGTGCCAGCAGCCCCTCCGACAGGCTGGCCTACGAGCAGTACTTC. Its translation: CASSPSDRLAYEQYF.

The chain links TRBV2 to TRBJ1-1, with 7 bases matching TRBD1. Germline V gives CDR1 SNHLY, CDR2 FYNNEI. This CDR3 has 14 amino acids. Losses at the gene ends were 5 bases for V and 4 bases for J; bases not matched to a gene: 7. The CDR3 reads CASSKNRGGTEAFF. The DNA of the CDR3 is TGTGCCAGCAGTAAAAACAGGGGCGGCACTGAAGCTTTCTTT.

The J gene is TRBJ2-7, the V gene TRBV7-3; the D gene is possibly TRBD2 (6 bases). Germline assignment: CDR1 SGHTA and CDR2 FQGTGA. This CDR3 region has 15 residues. The V gene lost 0 bases and the J gene lost 2 bases, with 11 bases spanning the gap. CDR3 nucleotide sequence: TGTGCCAGCAGCTTAACTGGAGGGATCCCCTACGAGCAGTACTTC. It yields the protein CASSLTGGIPYEQYF. The full variable domain, completed using reference TRBV7-3 and TRBJ2-7, is GAGVSQTPSNKVTEKGKYVELRCDPISGHTALYWYRQSLGQGPEFLIYFQGTGAADDSGLPNDRFFAVRPEGSVSTLKIQRTERGDSAVYLCASSLTGGIPYEQYFGPGTRLTVT.

The chain recombines TRBV5-1 with TRBJ1-1; no definite D call. The germline CDR1 and CDR2 sequences are SGHRS and YFSETQ. With 0 bases removed from V and 7 bases from J, the gap between germline ends came to 10 bases. The CDR3 consists of 13 residues. The chain's CDR3 is CASSLDPGGEAFF. CDR3 coding DNA: TGCGCCAGCAGCTTGGATCCTGGCGGTGAAGCTTTCTTT.

The V call is TRBV6-5, the J call TRBJ2-7, with 12 bases lining up with TRBD2. V lost 6 bases, J lost 3 bases, and 0 bases stayed unmatched. The CDR3 length is 13 residues. Germline CDR1 MNHEY, CDR2 SVGAGI. CDR3 sequence: CASRTSGGYEQYF. The CDR3 DNA is TGTGCCAGCAGGACTAGCGGGGGCTACGAGCAGTACTTC.

The chain has TRBV19 and TRBJ2-1, with 8 bases matching TRBD2. Germline CDR1 is LNHDA and CDR2 is SQIVND (reference sequence). The V and J ends lost 5 bases and 4 bases, in that order; junction bases with no gene match: 10. The CDR3 covers 16 residues. CDR3 coding DNA: TGTGCCAGTAGTCCCTTCGAGGGACTAGAGTACAATGAGCAGTTCTTC. Protein: CASSPFEGLEYNEQFF.

This sequence joins TRBV6-1 and TRBJ1-2; TRBD1 aligns across 10 bases. V gave up 2 bases and J gave up 12 bases; unmatched junction bases: 9. CDR3 length equals 14 residues. Germline CDR1 reads MNHNS; CDR2 reads SASEGT. The CDR3 here is CASSELDGTGVHTF. The CDR3 DNA reads as TGTGCCAGCAGTGAACTTGACGGGACAGGGGTCCACACCTTC.

The V call is TRBV11-2, the J call TRBJ1-6; D is possibly TRBD1 (6 bases). The CDR3 runs 17 residues. Trimming removed 5 bases from V and 7 bases from J, with 21 bases in between. Germline loops: CDR1 SGHAT, CDR2 FQNNGV. The CDR3 bases are TGTGCCAGCAGCCCAGCAGGCGGGGGCGGAAGGAATTCACCCCTCCACTTT. Its translation is CASSPAGGGGRNSPLHF.

With regard to this clone: The sample holds other DNA sequences that translate to the same CDR3. This chain uses TRBV30 with TRBJ1-1, with D unresolved. Trimming took off 0 bases at V and 5 bases at J, with 7 bases between the two ends. Germline-derived CDR1 and CDR2 are GTSNPN and SVGIG (reference sequence). This CDR3 comprises 12 residues. The CDR3 protein is CAWSVLGTEAFF. The CDR3 nucleotides are TGTGCCTGGAGTGTACTAGGTACTGAAGCTTTCTTT. Filled out from reference TRBV30 and TRBJ1-1, the complete variable domain reads SQTIHQWPATLVQPVGSPLSLECTVEGTSNPNLYWYRQAAGRGLQLLFYSVGIGQISSEVPQNLSASRPQDRQFILSSKKLLLSDSGFYLCAWSVLGTEAFFGQGTRLTVV.

The rearrangement uses TRBV3-1 (or the pseudogene TRBV3-2) and TRBJ2-3, with D tentatively TRBD2 (8 bases). The V end lost 5 bases, the J end lost 3 bases, and 21 bases lay between the germline ends. Germline V gene lookup returns CDR1 LGHDT and CDR2 YNNKEL (reference sequence). The CDR3 is made up of 17 amino acids. CDR3: CASSSRGPGGATDTQYF. CDR3 DNA: TGTGCCAGCAGCTCTAGGGGGCCGGGGGGGGCAACAGATACGCAGTATTTT.

This clone was detected only a few times. At the DNA level, this CDR3 is encoded by other sequences in the same sample as well. The rearrangement uses TRBV12-3 or TRBV12-4 and TRBJ2-1; D is ambiguous. The ends were cut back, 6 bases at V and 7 bases at J, with 7 bases in the middle. CDR3 size: 11 residues. CDR3 loop: CASSLLNEQFF. CDR3 coding DNA: TGTGCCAGCAGCCTGTTGAATGAGCAGTTCTTC.

This chain connects TRBV24-1 to TRBJ1-2, with D unresolved. The CDR3 is 13 residues long. Germline CDR1 KGHDR, CDR2 SFDVKD. Deletions cut 7 bases from V and 3 bases from J, with 11 bases between. CDR3 DNA: TGTGCCACCAGCGAAGAGGTTCACTATGGCTACACCTTC. Encoded protein: CATSEEVHYGYTF.